The 2 T cell receptor beta chains listed next were all sequenced from one sample in a study of blood T cell repertoires in COVID-19. Method: immunoSEQ multiplex PCR; TCRdb's copy keeps in-frame clones and lacks some. The sample holds about 130,000 clones, about 80% seen once. Sequencing used PBMCs or T cells enriched from blood (not recorded which). Receptor source: a middle-aged man with acute COVID-19.

The chain joins TRBV11-1 to TRBJ2-7; 9 bases are shared with TRBD1. V lost 5 bases, J lost 2 bases, and 4 bases stayed unmatched. CDR3 length: 14 amino acids. Per germline, CDR1 SGHAT and CDR2 FQDESV (reference sequence). The DNA of the CDR3 is TGTGCCAGCAGCACCCGACAGGGGGCCTACGAGCAGTACTTC. Residues: CASSTRQGAYEQYF.

CDR3: CASSLEGPGTDTQYF. The CDR3 DNA sequence: TGTGCCAGCAGCTTGGAGGGTCCGGGGACAGATACGCAGTATTTT. The chain links TRBV5-4 to TRBJ2-3; a weak D match, TRBD2 (5 bases). Between the trimmed V and J ends, which lost 0 bases and 3 bases, there was a span of 11 bases. The length of the CDR3 is 15 residues. Germline V CDR1 and CDR2: SGHNT, YYREEE (reference sequence). The full variable domain, completed using reference TRBV5-4 and TRBJ2-3, is ETGVTQSPTHLIKTRGQQVTLRCSSQSGHNTVSWYQQALGQGPQFIFQYYREEENGRGNFPPRFSGLQFPNYSSELNVNALELDDSALYLCASSLEGPGTDTQYFGPGTRLTVL.